Listed here are 20 T cell receptor beta chains from one sample, sequenced in a study of PD-1 blockade in classical Hodgkin lymphoma. Libraries were prepared by immunoSEQ multiplex PCR; TCRdb keeps only in-frame clonotypes and omits some of them. The table shows tens of thousands of clones, with less than 85% occurring only once. Following autologous stem cell transplantation, relapse occurred in every patient, and exposure to brentuximab vedotin varied. The specimen comprised peripheral blood mononuclear cells (PBMCs), sampled before the second cycle of nivolumab. These receptor sequences come from a human donor with classical Hodgkin lymphoma.

This rearrangement joins TRBV25-1 to TRBJ1-2, with D possibly TRBD1 on 5 matching bases. The CDR3 has 15 amino acids. The germline V and J ends were trimmed by 2 bases and 3 bases, with 13 bases remaining between them. Germline values: CDR1 MGHDK, CDR2 SYGVNS. The CDR3: CASSEAGVLDYGYTF. The DNA of the CDR3 is TGTGCCAGCAGTGAAGCGGGGGTATTGGACTATGGCTACACCTTC.

This clone was detected only a few times. The chain has TRBV5-1 and TRBJ1-4, with D tentatively TRBD1 (6 bases). V was shortened by 2 bases and J by 3 bases, with 11 bases between the two germline ends. The CDR3 loop spans 15 amino acids. The germline gives CDR1 SGHRS, CDR2 YFSETQ. CDR3 sequence reads: CASSFTGLANEKLFF. CDR3 nucleotides: TGCGCCAGCAGCTTTACAGGGTTGGCTAATGAAAAACTGTTTTTT.

The chain combines TRBV6-6 with TRBJ2-1; the match to TRBD1 covers 7 bases. Germline CDR1 reads MNHNY; CDR2 reads SVGAGI (reference sequence). The J segment lost 8 bases and the V segment lost 2 bases, leaving 6 bases of the junction unmatched. This CDR3 contains 14 residues. The chain's CDR3 is CASSYRHQGDEQFF. DNA for the CDR3: TGTGCCAGCAGTTACCGACATCAGGGGGATGAGCAGTTCTTC.

This clone appeared once. The chain carries TRBV7-9 and TRBJ1-1; D possibly corresponds to TRBD1 (6 bases). V was cut by 3 bases and J by 2 bases, with 13 bases left in between. Germline CDR1 SEHNR, CDR2 FQNEAQ (reference sequence). The CDR3 has 15 residues. In nucleotides, the CDR3 is TGTGCCAGCAGCTTCCACAGGGATGTTAACACTGAAGCTTTCTTT. Translation gives CASSFHRDVNTEAFF.

The gene calls are TRBV5-1 and TRBJ2-1, with 13 positions matching TRBD2. The length of the CDR3 is 16 residues. Per germline, CDR1 SGHRS and CDR2 YFSETQ. V shed 0 bases and J 8 bases; nucleotides not matched to a gene: 5. CDR3 residues: CASSLGGLAGRDEQFF. The CDR3 DNA reads as TGCGCCAGCAGCTTGGGGGGACTAGCGGGAAGGGATGAGCAGTTCTTC.

The rearrangement uses TRBV11-1 and TRBJ1-2; D gene uncertain. The CDR3 is 14 amino acids. The germline CDR1 and CDR2 sequences are SGHAT and FQDESV (reference sequence). The V gene lost 3 bases and the J gene lost 2 bases, with 10 bases spanning the gap. The CDR3 spells CASSFGRPNYGYTF. CDR3 nucleotides: TGTGCCAGCAGCTTTGGCAGGCCCAACTATGGCTACACCTTC.

The chain couples TRBV9 to TRBJ1-2, with 7 bases lining up with TRBD1. V lost 0 bases, J lost 7 bases, and 3 bases stayed unmatched. The CDR3 sequence is 13 residues long. Germline-derived CDR1 and CDR2 are SGDLS and YYNGEE. The CDR3 protein is CASSVEDRVGYTF. The CDR3 DNA sequence: TGTGCCAGCAGCGTAGAAGACAGGGTTGGCTACACCTTC.

This chain links TRBV14 with TRBJ1-6, with D uncertain. CDR1 is SGHDN and CDR2 is FVKESK in the germline V gene. V shed 2 bases and J shed 7 bases, with 6 bases lying between them. The CDR3 is made up of 13 amino acids. CDR3 DNA: TGTGCCAGCAGCCAATTGGGGAATTCACCCCTCCACTTT. As protein: CASSQLGNSPLHF.

In this sample, this clone turned up once. This sequence joins TRBV7-3 and TRBJ1-1, with a weak D call TRBD1 (5 bases). The CDR3 consists of 14 residues. Germline V lookup: CDR1 SGHTA, CDR2 FQGTGA. Deletions cut 3 bases from V and 3 bases from J, with 11 bases between. The CDR3 reads CASSFGAEHTEAFF. CDR3 DNA sequence: TGTGCCAGCAGCTTCGGGGCAGAACACACTGAAGCTTTCTTT. Drawing the rest from reference TRBV7-3 and TRBJ1-1, the complete variable domain is GAGVSQTPSNKVTEKGKYVELRCDPISGHTALYWYRQSLGQGPEFLIYFQGTGAADDSGLPNDRFFAVRPEGSVSTLKIQRTERGDSAVYLCASSFGAEHTEAFFGQGTRLTVV.

This clone appeared a few times. The CDR3 region is CASSPMGGGALETQYF. For the CDR3, the DNA is TGCGCCAGCAGCCCTATGGGCGGGGGGGCCCTGGAGACCCAGTACTTC. The rearrangement uses TRBV4-1 and TRBJ2-5; 9 positions agree with TRBD2. The germline gives CDR1 MGHRA, CDR2 YSYEKL. The CDR3 contains 16 residues. V dropped 4 bases and J dropped 5; count of bases not matched to a gene: 11.

A single count supports this clone. The genes are TRBV4-1 and TRBJ1-6; 9 nucleotides match TRBD1. The CDR3 length is 15 residues. The germline V gene encodes CDR1 MGHRA and CDR2 YSYEKL. V lost 6 bases, J lost 8 bases, and 8 bases stayed unmatched. The CDR3 loop is CASRFRDRVDSPLHF. Written as DNA, the CDR3 is TGCGCCAGCAGATTCCGGGACAGGGTTGATTCACCCCTCCACTTT.

V and J are TRBV30 and TRBJ1-2; D may be TRBD1 (5 bases). CDR3 length: 12 amino acids. CDR1 is GTSNPN, CDR2 SVGIG, per germline (reference sequence). V shed 3 bases and J shed 6 bases, with 11 bases lying between them. The CDR3 DNA follows: TGTGCCTGGAGCGACAGCGAGAATGGCTACACCTTC. Its protein product is CAWSDSENGYTF.

The J gene is TRBJ1-3, the V gene TRBV9; no firm D call. The CDR3 contains 15 residues. Trimming stripped 0 bases from V and 0 bases from J, with 7 bases between. Per germline, CDR1 SGDLS and CDR2 YYNGEE. CDR3 loop: CASSVAPFSGNTIYF. For the CDR3, the DNA is TGTGCCAGCAGCGTAGCTCCGTTCTCTGGAAACACCATATATTTT.

The genes are TRBV19 and TRBJ1-1; 9 nucleotides agree with TRBD1. Losses at the gene ends were 3 bases for V and 3 bases for J; bases not matched to a gene: 2. Germline values: CDR1 LNHDA, CDR2 SQIVND (reference sequence). The CDR3 is 14 amino acids. The CDR3: CASSIGQGHTEAFF. The CDR3, as DNA: TGTGCCAGTAGTATTGGACAGGGGCACACTGAAGCTTTCTTT.

The chain couples TRBV5-1 to TRBJ1-6; the D gene is possibly TRBD1 (5 bases). Germline loops: CDR1 SGHRS, CDR2 YFSETQ. Trimming cost V 5 bases and J 6 bases, with 12 bases left between them. CDR3 length equals 14 residues. The CDR3 protein is CASSPAGFNSPLHF. The DNA for the CDR3 is TGCGCCAGCAGTCCCGCAGGGTTTAATTCACCCCTCCACTTT. The full variable domain, in which reference TRBV5-1 and TRBJ1-6 provide the parts outside the CDR3, is KAGVTQTPRYLIKTRGQQVTLSCSPISGHRSVSWYQQTPGQGLQFLFEYFSETQRNKGNFPGRFSGRQFSNSRSEMNVSTLELGDSALYLCASSPAGFNSPLHFGNGTRLTVT.

The table lists this clone with a few counts. The rearrangement uses TRBV5-6 and TRBJ1-2; TRBD1 matches at 8 bases. V lost 4 bases, J lost 6 bases, and 8 bases stayed unmatched. The CDR3 consists of 14 residues. Per the germline V gene, CDR1 is SGHDT and CDR2 is YYEEEE. The CDR3 DNA reads as TGTGCCAGCAGCCGTACAGGGGGATATGATGGCTACACCTTC. Protein: CASSRTGGYDGYTF.

This clone was picked up one time. This chain connects TRBV29-1 to TRBJ1-3; D gene uncertain. V shed 4 bases and J shed 2 bases, with 9 bases lying between them. This CDR3 region has 13 residues. Germline values: CDR1 SQVTM, CDR2 ANQGSEA. CDR3 in amino acids: CSVAGLAGNTIYF. DNA for the CDR3: TGCAGCGTTGCTGGTTTAGCTGGAAACACCATATATTTT.

The chain combines TRBV7-3 with TRBJ2-2; 15 positions match TRBD2. This CDR3 region has 18 residues. The trim removed 6 bases at V and 3 bases at J, leaving 8 bases unmatched. Germline values: CDR1 SGHTA, CDR2 FQGTGA. The DNA of the CDR3 is TGTGCCAGCAGTGTTGGACTAGCGGGAGGGCGAGACACCGGGGAGCTGTTTTTT. As protein: CASSVGLAGGRDTGELFF.

Judged by abundance, this clone is medium-sized. The V gene is TRBV12-5, the J gene TRBJ2-7; possible D gene TRBD2, 6 bases. The CDR3 runs to 12 residues. Germline V lookup: CDR1 LGHNT, CDR2 FRNRAP. V lost 3 bases and J lost 6, with 9 bases in between. The CDR3 nucleotides read TGTGCTAGTGGTTTAGGGAGGTCCGAGCAGTACTTC. Its translation: CASGLGRSEQYF.

This chain uses TRBV7-2 with TRBJ2-3; 11 nucleotides align to TRBD2. The CDR3 loop spans 16 amino acids. The V and J ends lost 7 bases and 4 bases, in that order; junction bases with no gene match: 10. The germline V gene has CDR1 SGHTA and CDR2 FQGNSA. The CDR3 coding sequence is TGTGCCAGCACCATCGGAAATAGCGGGGGGGCAGATACGCAGTATTTT. Encoded protein: CASTIGNSGGADTQYF. Combining the CDR3 with reference TRBV7-2 and TRBJ2-3 gives the whole variable domain GAGVSQSPSNKVTEKGKDVELRCDPISGHTALYWYRQSLGQGLEFLIYFQGNSAPDKSGLPSDRFSAERTGGSVSTLTIQRTQQEDSAVYLCASTIGNSGGADTQYFGPGTRLTVL.